This T cell receptor (beta chain) comes out of a study of cytomegalovirus exposure and HLA in healthy donors. Whole-study results and caveats: In vitro testing confirmed three CMV-associated chains as specific for CMV antigens. It was likely that a cluster of highly shared sequence variants was a sequencing artifact. The study dropped some indistinguishable V segments, TRBV6-2 and TRBV6-3 among them. In a later analysis, HLA-associated TCR beta chains were more clonally expanded than equally common others.

On this clone: Its specificity is not known.

PCR employed 60 Vbeta and 13 Jbeta primers. The repertoire was sequenced with immunoSEQ multiplex PCR; TCRdb's copy has only in-frame clones and lacks some. The table has about 190,000 clones, around 85% seen once; the top ten hold 1%. Germline CDR1 is MNHEY and CDR2 is SMNVEV (reference sequence). The V and J ends lost 8 bases and 9 bases respectively, with 7 bases between them. The CDR3 runs to 10 residues. This rearrangement joins TRBV27 to TRBJ2-2; weak D call: TRBD2 (6 bases). The sample was PBMCs. The source of this sequence is a boy aged 2 to 10 in good health and CMV-seronegative. This chain's CDR3 is CASGRRELFF. CDR3 sequence (DNA): TGTGCCAGCGGGAGGCGGGAGCTGTTTTTT.